Listed below are T cell receptor beta chains from one sample, sequenced in a study of blood T cell repertoires in COVID-19. Profiling relied on immunoSEQ multiplex PCR, and the TCRdb table lists in-frame clones only, not all of them. This table holds some 310,000 clones, around 90% found once. The material sequenced was peripheral blood. These receptor sequences come from a woman aged 40 to 55 with COVID-19, enrolled during active disease. The CDR3 runs from the conserved cysteine through the conserved F or W. Each record gives: V gene, clone size, D gene, J gene, CDR3 protein, CDR3 DNA. The D gene is left open where the match is weak. Size tells how often a clone was seen (once, few, many) or the class of an expanded clone, and some rows leave it out.

V: TRBV6-5; size: -; D: TRBD2; J: TRBJ2-7; CDR3: CASSWTSGTYEQYF; DNA: TGTGCCAGCAGTTGGACTAGCGGAACCTACGAGCAGTACTTC
V: TRBV6-2/TRBV6-3; size: -; D: TRBD1; J: TRBJ1-2; CDR3: CASSLSGTAPYGYTF; DNA: TGTGCCAGCAGTCTCTCCGGGACAGCCCCCTATGGCTACACCTTC
V: TRBV5-1; size: once; D: -; J: TRBJ2-3; CDR3: CASSNSPSTDTQYF; DNA: TGCGCCAGCAGCAATAGCCCTAGCACAGATACGCAGTATTTT
V: TRBV28; size: -; D: TRBD2; J: TRBJ2-4; CDR3: CASSLGVLAGAKNIQYF; DNA: TGTGCCAGCAGTTTGGGGGTACTAGCGGGGGCCAAAAACATTCAGTACTTC
V: TRBV3-1/TRBV3-2; size: once; D: -; J: TRBJ1-6; CDR3: CASSQDGQMLSPLHF; DNA: TGTGCCAGCAGCCAAGATGGGCAGATGCTTTCACCCCTCCACTTT
V: TRBV4-1; size: -; D: -; J: TRBJ2-7; CDR3: CASSHDSSYEQYF; DNA: TGCGCCAGCAGCCACGACAGTTCCTACGAGCAGTACTTC
V: TRBV5-6; size: few; D: -; J: TRBJ1-2; CDR3: CASSLALAGDYGYTF; DNA: TGTGCCAGCAGCTTGGCCTTGGCAGGGGACTATGGCTACACCTTC
V: TRBV7-9; size: -; D: TRBD2; J: TRBJ2-5; CDR3: CASSDSGRETQYF; DNA: TGTGCCAGCAGTGATAGCGGGAGGGAGACCCAGTACTTC
V: TRBV5-8; size: -; D: -; J: TRBJ2-7; CDR3: CASSPLPRDLYEQYF; DNA: TGTGCCAGCAGCCCACTCCCCAGGGATCTCTACGAGCAGTACTTC
V: TRBV5-4; size: -; D: -; J: TRBJ2-7; CDR3: CASSQDQGGGPYEQYF; DNA: TGTGCCAGCAGCCAAGATCAGGGAGGAGGCCCCTACGAGCAGTACTTC
V: TRBV28; size: -; D: -; J: TRBJ1-1; CDR3: CASSSFYGTEAFF; DNA: TGTGCCAGCAGTTCCTTTTACGGCACTGAAGCTTTCTTT
V: TRBV9; size: -; D: -; J: TRBJ1-1; CDR3: CASSVKREGTEAFF; DNA: TGTGCCAGCAGCGTAAAGCGGGAGGGCACTGAAGCTTTCTTT
V: TRBV29-1; size: -; D: TRBD1; J: TRBJ1-2; CDR3: CSAGTGRGGYTF; DNA: TGCAGCGCCGGGACAGGAAGGGGTGGCTACACCTTC
V: TRBV28; size: -; D: TRBD2; J: TRBJ2-7; CDR3: CASRRLAGDEQYF; DNA: TGTGCCAGCCGGAGACTAGCGGGAGACGAGCAGTACTTC
V: TRBV27; size: -; D: TRBD2; J: TRBJ2-7; CDR3: CASSPGTSGKTEQYF; DNA: TGTGCCAGCAGTCCCGGGACTAGCGGCAAAACGGAGCAGTACTTC
V: TRBV4-3; size: -; D: TRBD1; J: TRBJ1-2; CDR3: CASSRGQGDGYTF; DNA: TGCGCCAGCAGCCGCGGACAGGGGGATGGCTACACCTTC
V: TRBV4-2; size: -; D: -; J: TRBJ2-7; CDR3: CASSRADTYEQYF; DNA: TGTGCCAGCAGCCGAGCAGACACCTACGAGCAGTACTTC
V: TRBV18; size: -; D: -; J: TRBJ1-5; CDR3: CASSPGAMRNQPQHF; DNA: TGTGCCAGCTCACCAGGGGCCATGAGGAATCAGCCCCAGCATTTT
V: TRBV7-9; size: -; D: -; J: TRBJ2-7; CDR3: CASSLRDFSYEQYF; DNA: TGTGCCAGCAGCCTACGGGACTTCTCCTACGAGCAGTACTTC
V: TRBV5-4; size: once; D: TRBD2; J: TRBJ2-7; CDR3: CASSSATSGPPREQYF; DNA: TGTGCCAGCAGTTCAGCGACTAGCGGTCCCCCTCGGGAGCAGTACTTC
V: TRBV6-5; size: -; D: -; J: TRBJ1-1; CDR3: CASSFDSLMNTEAFF; DNA: TGTGCCAGCAGTTTCGACAGTTTGATGAACACTGAAGCTTTCTTT
V: TRBV6-5; size: -; D: TRBD2; J: TRBJ2-7; CDR3: CASSRLAGTYEQYF; DNA: TGTGCCAGCAGCCGACTAGCGGGGACCTACGAGCAGTACTTC
V: TRBV12-3/TRBV12-4; size: few; D: TRBD1; J: TRBJ1-1; CDR3: CASSRQGNTEAFF; DNA: TGTGCCAGCAGTCGACAGGGGAACACTGAAGCTTTCTTT
V: TRBV2; size: once; D: -; J: TRBJ1-1; CDR3: CASRHESGNTEAFF; DNA: TGTGCCAGCAGGCACGAGTCCGGGAACACTGAAGCTTTCTTT
V: TRBV5-6; size: -; D: -; J: TRBJ1-2; CDR3: CASSLGRVPGYTF; DNA: TGTGCCAGCAGCTTGGGACGGGTTCCTGGCTACACCTTC
V: TRBV18; size: once; D: TRBD1; J: TRBJ2-5; CDR3: CASSPPAGGYETQYF; DNA: TGTGCCAGCTCACCACCGGCAGGGGGCTATGAGACCCAGTACTTC
V: TRBV21-1; size: -; D: -; J: TRBJ2-1; CDR3: CASSKARRGSSGSNEQFF; DNA: TGTGCCAGCAGCAAAGCACGCCGTGGGTCTAGCGGGAGCAATGAGCAGTTCTTC
V: TRBV7-2; size: once; D: -; J: TRBJ1-2; CDR3: CASSRWGGVFDGYTF; DNA: TGTGCCAGCAGCCGCTGGGGGGGGGTTTTTGATGGCTACACCTTC
V: TRBV7-3; size: -; D: -; J: TRBJ2-1; CDR3: CASSRQGRNHEQFF; DNA: TGTGCCAGCAGCCGGCAGGGGCGTAACCATGAGCAGTTCTTC
V: TRBV18; size: -; D: -; J: TRBJ2-5; CDR3: CASSPPDRTQETQYF; DNA: TGTGCCAGCTCACCACCGGACAGAACACAAGAGACCCAGTACTTC
V: TRBV28; size: -; D: -; J: TRBJ1-1; CDR3: CASAGGQRNTEAFF; DNA: TGTGCCAGCGCGGGGGGGCAACGGAACACTGAAGCTTTCTTT
V: TRBV7-3; size: -; D: -; J: TRBJ1-6; CDR3: CASSLGDTVSPLHF; DNA: TGTGCCAGCAGCTTAGGGGACACCGTATCACCCCTCCACTTT
V: TRBV5-1; size: -; D: -; J: TRBJ2-7; CDR3: CASSGDNLPYEQYF; DNA: TGCGCCAGCAGCGGGGACAATCTTCCCTACGAGCAGTACTTC
V: TRBV6-5; size: once; D: TRBD2; J: TRBJ2-1; CDR3: CASSSTSGRGREQFF; DNA: TGTGCCAGCAGTTCCACTAGCGGGAGGGGGAGGGAGCAGTTCTTC
V: TRBV27; size: once; D: -; J: TRBJ2-3; CDR3: CASSLGGGLGTDTQYF; DNA: TGTGCCAGCAGTTTGGGGGGAGGACTGGGCACAGATACGCAGTATTTT
V: TRBV2; size: -; D: TRBD2; J: TRBJ2-7; CDR3: CASSILAGIDEQYF; DNA: TGTGCCAGCAGTATACTAGCGGGAATTGACGAGCAGTACTTC
V: TRBV6-6; size: -; D: -; J: TRBJ2-7; CDR3: CASSYQSRALYEQYF; DNA: TGTGCCAGCAGTTACCAAAGCAGGGCCCTCTACGAGCAGTACTTC
V: TRBV27; size: -; D: -; J: TRBJ1-5; CDR3: CASSFSRFGQPQHF; DNA: TGTGCCAGCAGTTTTTCTCGGTTCGGTCAGCCCCAGCATTTT
V: TRBV15; size: -; D: -; J: TRBJ2-4; CDR3: CATSREGSAKNIQYF; DNA: TGTGCCACCAGCAGAGAAGGGAGTGCCAAAAACATTCAGTACTTC
V: TRBV5-5; size: -; D: -; J: TRBJ2-2; CDR3: CASSLGRANTGELFF; DNA: TGTGCCAGCAGCTTGGGGAGAGCGAACACCGGGGAGCTGTTTTTT
V: TRBV5-4; size: -; D: -; J: TRBJ2-5; CDR3: CASSFKETQYF; DNA: TGTGCCAGCAGCTTTAAAGAGACCCAGTACTTC
V: TRBV7-9; size: -; D: -; J: TRBJ2-7; CDR3: CASSPYDLTGPFSYEQYF; DNA: TGTGCCAGCAGCCCATATGACTTGACAGGCCCGTTCTCCTACGAGCAGTACTTC
V: TRBV9; size: -; D: TRBD1; J: TRBJ2-2; CDR3: CASSRGPGELFF; DNA: TGTGCCAGCAGCAGGGGGCCCGGGGAGCTGTTTTTT
V: TRBV28; size: -; D: -; J: TRBJ1-2; CDR3: CASSWRANYGYTF; DNA: TGTGCCAGCAGTTGGCGGGCTAACTATGGCTACACCTTC
V: TRBV28; size: -; D: -; J: TRBJ2-2; CDR3: CASSYLDWGVNTGELFF; DNA: TGTGCCAGCAGTTACCTAGATTGGGGGGTCAACACCGGGGAGCTGTTTTTT
V: TRBV29-1; size: -; D: -; J: TRBJ2-5; CDR3: CSLRVVETQYF; DNA: TGCAGCCTCAGGGTAGTAGAGACCCAGTACTTC
V: TRBV9; size: -; D: TRBD1; J: TRBJ1-3; CDR3: CASSYDRGPAGNTIYF; DNA: TGTGCCAGCAGCTATGACAGGGGTCCGGCTGGAAACACCATATATTTT
V: TRBV7-2; size: -; D: -; J: TRBJ2-7; CDR3: CASSLVTRNYEQYF; DNA: TGTGCCAGCAGCTTAGTGACGCGGAACTACGAGCAGTACTTC
V: TRBV6-5; size: -; D: TRBD1; J: TRBJ1-1; CDR3: CASSRPGTGTEAFF; DNA: TGTGCCAGCAGTCGTCCCGGGACAGGGACTGAAGCTTTCTTT
V: TRBV7-2; size: -; D: TRBD2; J: TRBJ2-5; CDR3: CASSLISGGETQYF; DNA: TGTGCCAGCAGCTTGATATCCGGGGGGGAGACCCAGTACTTC
V: TRBV7-2; size: -; D: TRBD1; J: TRBJ2-3; CDR3: CASSSNDRVGTDTQYF; DNA: TGTGCCAGCAGCTCTAATGACAGGGTCGGCACAGATACGCAGTATTTT
V: TRBV27; size: -; D: TRBD1; J: TRBJ2-5; CDR3: CASSSTGGHGETQYF; DNA: TGTGCCAGCAGTTCGACAGGGGGCCACGGGGAGACCCAGTACTTC
V: TRBV28; size: -; D: TRBD1; J: TRBJ1-6; CDR3: CASSPPGQGNNSPLHF; DNA: TGTGCCAGCAGCCCCCCCGGACAGGGGAATAATTCACCCCTCCACTTT
V: TRBV18; size: -; D: TRBD1; J: TRBJ1-1; CDR3: CASSPLGDREAFF; DNA: TGTGCCAGCTCACCACTGGGGGACAGGGAAGCTTTCTTT